These 9 T cell receptor beta chains share one sample of origin, sequenced in a study of shared clonotypes between healthy human individuals. Cells designated naive CD8 were CD45RO-negative and were positively selected for CCR7, with terminally differentiated effector memory CD45RA+ cells excluded. Libraries were prepared by immunoSEQ multiplex PCR; TCRdb keeps only in-frame clonotypes and omits some of them. The data show approximately 2,200,000 clones, just over 90% seen once. The specimen was naive CD8+ T cells from PBMCs. These receptor sequences come from a man between 18 and 35 years old in good health. Some clones in this sample may be carry-over from other donors' samples.

This rearrangement joins TRBV19 to TRBJ2-7, with unresolved D. The CDR3 spans 14 residues. Deletions cut 6 bases from V and 2 bases from J, with 14 bases between. In germline, CDR1 is LNHDA, CDR2 SQIVND (reference sequence). The CDR3 reads CASSTMGIAYEQYF. The CDR3 nucleotides read TGTGCCAGTAGCACCATGGGGATTGCCTACGAGCAGTACTTC.

This CDR3 is CASSVSGRGDYEQYF. DNA of the CDR3: TGTGCCAGCAGCGTTTCAGGCCGGGGGGACTACGAGCAGTACTTC. The chain uses TRBV9 and TRBJ2-7, with 7 bases matching TRBD2. Germline lookup yields CDR1 SGDLS and CDR2 YYNGEE. The junction had 8 bases not matched to a gene; V was cut back by 2 bases and J by 3 bases. The length of the CDR3 is 15 residues.

The rearrangement uses TRBV19 and TRBJ2-7, with 9 bases aligning to TRBD2. This CDR3 has 14 amino acids. CDR1 and CDR2 from the germline V gene are LNHDA and SQIVND (reference sequence). Trimming took 6 bases from V and 3 from J; bases not matched to a gene: 6. In DNA, the CDR3 is TGTGCCAGTAGATGGGCTAGCGGGAACTACGAGCAGTACTTC. This codes for CASRWASGNYEQYF.

This clone showed up just once. Other DNA sequences in this sample translate to the same CDR3. The V gene is TRBV5-4, the J gene TRBJ2-7, with D perhaps matching TRBD1 (6 bases). Germline loops: CDR1 SGHNT, CDR2 YYREEE (reference sequence). CDR3 length equals 14 residues. V was clipped by 4 bases and J by 0 bases, with 11 bases between them. The CDR3 reads CASSIDRSSYEQYF. The CDR3 nucleotides are TGTGCCAGCAGCATCGACAGGTCCTCCTACGAGCAGTACTTC.

The V gene is TRBV6-1, the J gene TRBJ1-2; D is undetermined. With 0 bases removed from V and 8 bases from J, the gap between germline ends came to 7 bases. Germline-derived CDR1 and CDR2 are MNHNS and SASEGT. The CDR3 runs 12 residues. The CDR3 loop is CASSEAWEGYTF. CDR3 DNA: TGTGCCAGCAGTGAAGCTTGGGAAGGCTACACCTTC.

CDR3 amino acids: CASRQAGRVYEQYF. In DNA, the CDR3 is TGTGCCAGCAGGCAAGCGGGCCGAGTCTACGAGCAGTACTTC. The gene calls are TRBV2 and TRBJ2-7, with D perhaps TRBD2 (6 bases). This CDR3 is built from 14 residues. The V end was cut by 6 bases, the J end by 3 bases, with 15 bases between. CDR1 SNHLY and CDR2 FYNNEI come from the germline V gene.

The gene calls are TRBV7-6 and TRBJ2-1; weak D call: TRBD2 (5 bases). This CDR3 spans 15 amino acids. The V gene lost 1 base and the J gene lost 5 bases, with 12 bases spanning the gap. Germline V gene data show CDR1 as SGHVS and CDR2 as FNYEAQ. This CDR3 is CASSLGRAANNEQFF. In DNA form, the CDR3 reads TGTGCCAGCAGCTTAGGGCGAGCGGCTAACAATGAGCAGTTCTTC.

The chain has TRBV15 and TRBJ2-7, with 10 bases aligning to TRBD2. This CDR3 comprises 14 residues. CDR1 and CDR2 from the germline V gene are LNHNV and YYDKDF (reference sequence). The trim removed 5 bases at V and 9 bases at J, leaving 10 bases unmatched. The CDR3 coding sequence is TGTGCCACCAGCTCCGGACTAGCGGCCCCTGGGCAGTACTTC. Protein: CATSSGLAAPGQYF.

CDR3 region: CASSLLSEDLEQYF. Here the CDR3 DNA reads TGTGCCAGCAGCCTCCTATCAGAGGACCTCGAGCAGTACTTC. J is TRBJ2-7 and V is TRBV28; D uncertain. The CDR3 runs 14 residues. Per germline, CDR1 MDHEN and CDR2 SYDVKM. Deletions cut 6 bases from V and 6 bases from J, with 18 bases between. Complete variable domain (other parts from reference TRBV28 and TRBJ2-7): DVKVTQSSRYLVKRTGEKVFLECVQDMDHENMFWYRQDPGLGLRLIYFSYDVKMKEKGDIPEGYSVSREKKERFSLILESASTNQTSMYLCASSLLSEDLEQYFGPGTRLTVT.